The 7 T cell receptor beta chains below all came from one sample that was sequenced in a study of blood T cell repertoires in COVID-19. Sequencing used immunoSEQ multiplex PCR; TCRdb keeps in-frame clones, though not all of them. Among 100,000 to 150,000 clones listed, 88% were seen once. The sample consisted of peripheral blood. The receptors derive from a man aged 50-59 years with acute or convalescent COVID-19.

The chain links TRBV5-1 to TRBJ2-5; 8 bases map to TRBD2. Germline assignment: CDR1 SGHRS and CDR2 YFSETQ. There are 15 residues in the CDR3. With V trimmed by 0 bases and J by 2 bases, 3 bases remained unmatched. The CDR3 sequence: CASSLEGGRQETQYF. CDR3 in DNA: TGCGCCAGCAGCTTGGAAGGCGGGAGGCAAGAGACCCAGTACTTC.

J is TRBJ2-7 and V is TRBV5-1; 9 bases are shared with TRBD2. CDR1 and CDR2 from the germline V gene are SGHRS and YFSETQ. V was pared by 7 bases and J by 0 bases, with 2 bases of the junction left unmatched. The CDR3 extends over 13 amino acids. CDR3 sequence (DNA): TGCGCCAGCTCGACTAGCGGCTCCTACGAGCAGTACTTC. This codes for CASSTSGSYEQYF.

The V gene is TRBV18, the J gene TRBJ1-5; D is perhaps TRBD1 (5 bases). Germline loops: CDR1 KGHSH, CDR2 LQKENI. The ends were cut back, 2 bases at V and 3 bases at J, with 14 bases in the middle. This CDR3 is built from 16 residues. CDR3 sequence (DNA): TGTGCCAGCTCACCAAGATTAGGAGGGGCCAATCAGCCCCAGCATTTT. Translating gives CASSPRLGGANQPQHF.

The chain combines TRBV28 with TRBJ2-6, with D maybe TRBD1 (5 bases). This CDR3 contains 18 residues. Germline CDR1 MDHEN, CDR2 SYDVKM. V shed 2 bases and J shed 4 bases, with 18 bases lying between them. The CDR3 DNA sequence: TGTGCCAGCAGTTTAGGGCAGGGCCGCGAAGGAGGGGCCAACGTCCTGACTTTC. Amino acid sequence: CASSLGQGREGGANVLTF.

The chain joins TRBV27 to TRBJ1-6, with 7 positions matching TRBD1. This CDR3 contains 15 residues. Germline trimming cut 4 bases from V and 8 bases from J; bases unmatched to any gene: 8. Germline values: CDR1 MNHEY, CDR2 SMNVEV (reference sequence). CDR3 protein: CASSYKQGTHSPLHF. The CDR3 DNA sequence: TGTGCCAGCAGTTATAAACAGGGGACGCATTCACCCCTCCACTTT.

V is TRBV10-3 and J is TRBJ2-5, with TRBD1 identical over 7 bases. Germline loops: CDR1 ENHRY, CDR2 SYGVKD. Trimming took 7 bases from V and 5 from J; bases not matched to a gene: 13. This CDR3 has 15 residues. The CDR3: CAITDRAGVRETQYF. The DNA for the CDR3 is TGTGCCATCACCGACAGGGCAGGGGTAAGGGAGACCCAGTACTTC.

The chain carries TRBV28 and TRBJ2-4; 11 positions match TRBD2. Unmatched junction bases numbered 6, after V lost 10 bases and J lost 7 bases. The CDR3 consists of 13 residues. CDR1 and CDR2 (germline): MDHEN, SYDVKM. This CDR3 is CATRGTSGNIQYF. The DNA of the CDR3 is TGTGCCACTCGCGGGACTAGCGGTAACATTCAGTACTTC.